This T cell receptor (beta chain) was sequenced during a study of blood T cell repertoires in COVID-19. Only in-frame clones appear in the TCRdb table, and some are missing; sequencing was by immunoSEQ multiplex PCR. The sample has 90,000 to 150,000 clones, about four fifths seen once. Looked up from germline, CDR1 is MNHEY and CDR2 is SVGAGI. The V and J ends lost 2 bases and 2 bases, in that order; junction bases with no gene match: 3. CDR3 length: 15 amino acids. The sequence was obtained from an elderly woman with acute or convalescent COVID-19. The genes are TRBV6-5 and TRBJ2-7; 10 bases are shared with TRBD1. The source material was peripheral blood. CDR3 sequence reads: CASSYTGQGTYEQYF. The CDR3 DNA reads as TGTGCCAGCAGTTACACGGGACAGGGGACCTACGAGCAGTACTTC.